This T cell receptor (beta chain) was retrieved from a study of T cells in Graves' hyperthyroidism and ophthalmopathy. Many counts were recorded for this clonotype. Its specificity is unknown. No ophthalmopathy progression within 18 months constituted stable Graves' hyperthyroidism. Exclusion of patients followed from uncontrolled infection, other autoimmune disease, pregnancy or lactation. Amplification yielded TCR beta CDR3 regions, with RNA transcripts as the source. First-round RT-PCR of the TCR CDR3 relied on the HTBI primer set. TCRdb fed the multiplex PCR reads into MiXCR, producing one record per CDR3 protein. The sample holds some 500,000 distinct CDR3 sequences, approximately 15% seen once. Losses at the gene ends were 1 base for V and 5 bases for J; bases not matched to a gene: 4. This CDR3 has 14 residues. Germline V gene data show CDR1 as SEHNR and CDR2 as FQNEAQ (reference sequence). Whole-study results and caveats: Blood also carried most thyroid clonotypes expanded above 0.001.

This sequence was found in a woman younger than 35 with Graves' hyperthyroidism. V gene TRBV7-9 combines with J gene TRBJ1-1; 7 bases fit TRBD1. Sequenced sample: blood. The CDR3 region has the DNA TGTGCCAGCAGCTTAGGACAGGGCGAGACTGAAGCTTTCTTT. Encoded protein: CASSLGQGETEAFF.